This T cell receptor (beta chain) came from a study of T cell repertoires in cytomegalovirus infection. Study context: Shared public TCR beta signatures pointed to both CMV infection and a matching HLA type.

The CDR3 spans 12 residues. CDR1 and CDR2 from the germline V gene are ENHRY and SYGVKD. The V segment lost 8 bases and the J segment 6 bases; nucleotides outside the gene matches: 0. TCRdb itself ran the reads through MiXCR, one entry per CDR3 protein. The table has about 180,000 distinct CDR3 sequences, about 18% seen once. General study results and limits: Using cumulative public TCR beta family frequency, the authors identified those who carried CMV together with the relevant HLA. HLA-C-restricted CMV-specific TCR beta clonotypes were dominant in the ex vivo response.

Comments on this clonotype: Its antigen is not identified.

The chain uses TRBV10-3 and TRBJ1-4; 10 positions agree with TRBD1. The sequence was collected from a human donor in good health (CMV status not recorded). Some clones in this sample may be carry-over from other donors' samples. Sequenced sample: CD8+ T cells from PBMCs. Here the CDR3 reads CAIGQGDEKLFF. The CDR3 DNA is TGTGCCATCGGACAGGGGGATGAAAAACTGTTTTTT.